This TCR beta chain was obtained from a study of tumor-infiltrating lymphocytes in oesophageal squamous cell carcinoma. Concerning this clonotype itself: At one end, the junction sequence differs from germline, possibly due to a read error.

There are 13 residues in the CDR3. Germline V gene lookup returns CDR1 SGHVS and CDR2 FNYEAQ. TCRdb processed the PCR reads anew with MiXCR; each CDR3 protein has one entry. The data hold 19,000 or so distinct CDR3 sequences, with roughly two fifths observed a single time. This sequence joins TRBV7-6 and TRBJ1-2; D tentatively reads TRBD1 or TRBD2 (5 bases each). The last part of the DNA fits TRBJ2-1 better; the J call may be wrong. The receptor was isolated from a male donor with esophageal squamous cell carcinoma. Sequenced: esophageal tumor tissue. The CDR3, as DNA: TGTGCTAGCAGCCCCCATGGGACCAATGAGCAGTTCTTC. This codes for CASSPHGTNEQFF.